Reported below is one T cell receptor beta chain. Here immunoSEQ multiplex PCR was the method, and the copy in TCRdb shows in-frame clones only, minus some. The sample has some 130,000 clones; 80% to 90% are singletons. This record comes from a study of blood T cell repertoires in COVID-19. Overall study context: The cDNA or gDNA used as material had been derived from T cells, B-cell-depleted T cells, or PBMCs.

The sequenced material came from PBMCs or T cells enriched from blood (not recorded which). The source is a man aged 50 to 60 who had recovered from COVID-19.

The CDR3, as DNA: TGTGCCAGCAGTAAGGACTCTTACAATGAGCAGTTCTTC. This codes for CASSKDSYNEQFF. V and J are TRBV6-5 and TRBJ2-1, with D possibly TRBD2 on 5 matching bases. V dropped 5 bases and J dropped 4 bases, with 9 bases sitting between them. The CDR3 runs to 13 residues. Germline loops: CDR1 MNHEY, CDR2 SVGAGI.